This T cell receptor beta chain derives from a study of blood T cell repertoires in COVID-19. Overall study: Sites across the United States, Italy and Spain contributed samples from acute and convalescent COVID-19. Sources were T cells, B-cell-depleted T cells, or PBMCs; the material itself was cDNA or gDNA.

In the authors' workflow: Cell counts per sample came from amplifying reference gene primers. Sequenced by immunoSEQ multiplex PCR; TCRdb stores in-frame clones only, minus some. The V and J calls and clone size come from that table; D and trimming were worked out from the DNA. The sample has under 300,000 clones, roughly nine tenths seen once. CDR3 length: 15 residues. Germline loops: CDR1 SEHNR, CDR2 FQNEAQ (reference sequence). The V segment lost 4 bases and the J segment 5 bases; nucleotides outside the gene matches: 10. The chain is built from TRBV7-9 and TRBJ2-7; 8 bases are shared with TRBD1. This sequence originates from a man aged 18 to 30 with active or convalescent COVID-19. Sequencing input: peripheral blood. For the CDR3, the DNA is TGTGCCAGCAGCTACTACAGGGGGAGCCCCCACGAGCAGTACTTC. It encodes CASSYYRGSPHEQYF.